Below, 17 T cell receptor beta chains from the same sample are listed, as sequenced in a study of blood T cell repertoires in COVID-19 (dated by TCRdb to about 2020). Receptors were amplified or captured by the immunoSEQ multiplex PCR assay. TCRdb holds this immuneACCESS table with in-frame rearrangements only. Some clones are missing; in checked studies, unresolved V genes explain under half, and the rest has no known cause. The sample yields 250,000 to 350,000 clones; roughly 90% were counted once. Approximately 4% of the sample belongs to the ten largest clones. Sequenced: peripheral blood. These receptors originate from a woman in her forties or fifties with active or convalescent COVID-19.

The rearrangement links TRBV30 to TRBJ1-2, with D perhaps matching TRBD1 (5 bases). The CDR3 is made up of 13 amino acids. Trimming took 2 bases from V and 7 from J, leaving 14 bases between them. The germline gives CDR1 GTSNPN, CDR2 SVGIG (reference sequence). The CDR3 sequence is CAWSTAGLRGYTF. In nucleotides, the CDR3 is TGTGCCTGGAGTACGGCAGGGCTACGTGGCTACACCTTC.

The chain joins TRBV29-1 to TRBJ2-1, with TRBD2 as a possible D gene (7 bases). The CDR3 has 16 residues. V was clipped by 0 bases and J by 4 bases, with 16 bases between them. Germline-derived CDR1 and CDR2 are SQVTM and ANQGSEA. Written as DNA, the CDR3 is TGCAGCGTTGAAGATCTAGGCGGGGGCCTTTACAATGAGCAGTTCTTC. Amino acids: CSVEDLGGGLYNEQFF.

The chain carries TRBV7-9 and TRBJ1-1; no definite D call. The germline V gene has CDR1 SEHNR and CDR2 FQNEAQ (reference sequence). The V gene lost 5 bases and the J gene lost 5 bases, with 12 bases spanning the gap. This CDR3 is 13 amino acids long. The CDR3 DNA sequence: TGTGCCAGCAGCAGTATGCTAGCAACTGAAGCTTTCTTT. Protein: CASSSMLATEAFF.

The chain is built from TRBV19 and TRBJ2-7; D is perhaps TRBD2 (6 bases). CDR1 is LNHDA and CDR2 is SQIVND in the germline V gene (reference sequence). Between the trimmed V and J ends, which lost 2 bases and 2 bases, there was a span of 16 bases. This CDR3 has 16 residues. The CDR3: CASSIRRDLDPYEQYF. Written as DNA, the CDR3 is TGTGCCAGTAGTATAAGGAGGGACCTGGACCCCTACGAGCAGTACTTC.

The chain employs TRBV5-1 and TRBJ1-5; D remains unclear. CDR3 size: 13 residues. The germline V and J ends were trimmed by 0 bases and 4 bases, with 5 bases remaining between them. Per germline, CDR1 SGHRS and CDR2 YFSETQ. CDR3 sequence: CASSLGVNQPQHF. CDR3 bases: TGCGCCAGCAGCTTGGGCGTGAATCAGCCCCAGCATTTT. The full variable domain, with the rest looked up from reference TRBV5-1 and TRBJ1-5, is KAGVTQTPRYLIKTRGQQVTLSCSPISGHRSVSWYQQTPGQGLQFLFEYFSETQRNKGNFPGRFSGRQFSNSRSEMNVSTLELGDSALYLCASSLGVNQPQHFGDGTRLSIL.

This rearrangement joins TRBV6-6 to TRBJ1-1; the D is unclear. The CDR3 contains 12 residues. V shed 5 bases and J shed 4 bases, with 8 bases lying between them. Germline CDR1 and CDR2: MNHNY and SVGAGI (reference sequence). CDR3 bases: TGTGCCAGCAGTCCCGGGGTCACTGAAGCTTTCTTT. Translating gives CASSPGVTEAFF.

The chain couples TRBV9 to TRBJ2-1; the D is unclear. Germline V gene sequence: CDR1 SGDLS, CDR2 YYNGEE. The V end was cut by 0 bases, the J end by 9 bases, with 7 bases between. The CDR3 has 12 amino acids. Written as DNA, the CDR3 is TGTGCCAGCAGCGTAGCCGGAGCTGAGCAGTTCTTC. Residues: CASSVAGAEQFF.

The chain couples TRBV7-2 to TRBJ2-3, with D uncertain. Germline V gene sequence: CDR1 SGHTA, CDR2 FQGNSA. With 1 base removed from V and 1 base from J, the gap between germline ends came to 6 bases. The CDR3 spans 14 residues. This chain's CDR3 is CASSLVGGTDTQYF. The CDR3 DNA sequence: TGTGCCAGCAGCTTAGTTGGAGGCACAGATACGCAGTATTTT.

The chain employs TRBV19 and TRBJ1-2; a weak D match, TRBD1 (6 bases). CDR1 is LNHDA, CDR2 SQIVND, per germline (reference sequence). Trimming took 6 bases from V and 3 from J, leaving 11 bases between them. The CDR3 extends over 13 amino acids. The CDR3 DNA is TGTGCCAGTAGCCCGGACAGCTACTATGGCTACACCTTC. It is translated as CASSPDSYYGYTF.

The V call is TRBV30, the J call TRBJ2-4, with D tentatively TRBD1 (6 bases). The V end lost 1 base, the J end lost 16 bases, and 14 bases lay between the germline ends. Looked up from germline, CDR1 is GTSNPN and CDR2 is SVGIG (reference sequence). The CDR3 extends over 11 amino acids. CDR3 nucleotide sequence: TGTGCCTGGAGTGAACAGGGACGCCAATACTTC. Protein: CAWSEQGRQYF.

The gene calls are TRBV2 and TRBJ1-5, with 10 bases lining up with TRBD1. Per the germline V gene, CDR1 is SNHLY and CDR2 is FYNNEI. The ends lost 11 bases at V and 9 bases at J; junction bases unmatched: 13. The CDR3 spans 14 residues. This CDR3 reads CASELGQGGSPQHF. The CDR3 nucleotides read TGTGCCTCCGAACTAGGACAGGGGGGATCGCCCCAGCATTTT.

J is TRBJ2-3 and V is TRBV7-2, with 9 bases that match TRBD2. V lost 5 bases to trimming and J lost 1 base; unmatched junction nucleotides: 4. Germline values: CDR1 SGHTA, CDR2 FQGNSA. The CDR3 spans 15 residues. The chain's CDR3 is CASSPTSGRTDTQYF. CDR3 sequence (DNA): TGTGCCAGCAGCCCGACTAGCGGTCGCACAGATACGCAGTATTTT. Full variable domain (rest looked up from reference TRBV7-2 and TRBJ2-3): GAGVSQSPSNKVTEKGKDVELRCDPISGHTALYWYRQSLGQGLEFLIYFQGNSAPDKSGLPSDRFSAERTGGSVSTLTIQRTQQEDSAVYLCASSPTSGRTDTQYFGPGTRLTVL.

This chain uses TRBV10-3 with TRBJ2-5; a weak D match, TRBD2 (6 bases). The CDR3 covers 14 residues. The germline gives CDR1 ENHRY, CDR2 SYGVKD. With 7 bases removed from V and 0 bases from J, the gap between germline ends came to 12 bases. CDR3 region: CAIKGRQNQETQYF. In DNA form, the CDR3 reads TGTGCCATCAAAGGGAGGCAAAACCAAGAGACCCAGTACTTC.

The chain combines TRBV29-1 with TRBJ1-1; no clear D gene. Germline-derived CDR1 and CDR2 are SQVTM and ANQGSEA. Trimming stripped 7 bases from V and 1 base from J, with 7 bases between. The CDR3 totals 11 residues. CDR3 in amino acids: CSGERNTEAFF. The CDR3 DNA reads as TGCAGCGGGGAGAGGAACACTGAAGCTTTCTTT. The whole variable domain, filled in from reference TRBV29-1 and TRBJ1-1, reads SAVISQKPSRDICQRGTSLTIQCQVDSQVTMMFWYRQQPGQSLTLIATANQGSEATYESGFVIDKFPISRPNLTFSTLTVSNMSPEDSSIYLCSGERNTEAFFGQGTRLTVV.

The J gene is TRBJ2-2, the V gene TRBV7-2; D ambiguous. Germline loops: CDR1 SGHTA, CDR2 FQGNSA. There are 17 residues in the CDR3. Trimming left V 4 bases short and J 1 base short, with 16 bases between. CDR3 DNA: TGTGCCAGCAGCTCGGCATTGGCGGTAAAGAACACCGGGGAGCTGTTTTTT. It encodes CASSSALAVKNTGELFF.

The chain employs TRBV6-5 and TRBJ1-3; D remains ambiguous. Germline V lookup: CDR1 MNHEY, CDR2 SVGAGI. The CDR3 has 13 residues. The V end was cut by 3 bases, the J end by 2 bases, with 5 bases between. CDR3 sequence reads: CASSYITGNTIYF. In nucleotides, the CDR3 is TGTGCCAGCAGTTATATTACTGGAAACACCATATATTTT.

The rearrangement uses TRBV7-2 and TRBJ1-4, with 12 bases lining up with TRBD1. J lost 11 bases, V lost 4 bases, and 5 bases had no gene match. From germline, CDR1 is SGHTA and CDR2 FQGNSA. The CDR3 contains 14 residues. The CDR3 nucleotides read TGTGCCAGCAGCTACGGGACAGGGGGCAGGAAACTGTTTTTT. Amino acid sequence: CASSYGTGGRKLFF.